This T cell receptor (beta chain) derives from a study of naive and memory T cell subsets. Study-level points and caveats: TCRs were reportedly recovered from both biopsy types, mostly tuberculin test sites.

Treatment in this sample: skin biopsy from PPD injection site in Mantoux-positive individual. TCR cDNA received a 3' ligated oligonucleotide that carried a UMI. Skin biopsies came from PPD injection sites in Mantoux-positive individuals. Unsorted total RNA, roughly 1 to 1,100 ng, was DNase treated before reverse transcription. The SP2 primer and nested alpha and beta constant region primers amplified ligated cDNA in four rounds. MiXCR was run by TCRdb on the UMI-ligation and nested PCR reads, yielding one entry per CDR3 protein. The table lists 37,000 or so distinct CDR3 sequences, 9.5% to 12% of them singletons. A word on this clonotype: Antigen unknown.

Germline CDR1 and CDR2: SGHVS and FQNEAQ. CDR3 length: 16 amino acids. V was clipped by 3 bases and J by 1 base; unmatched bases: 5. The receptor was derived from an adult in good health. The J gene is TRBJ1-5, the V gene TRBV7-8; 8 positions match TRBD1. Sequencing was performed on skin, taken from a tuberculin skin test site. CDR3 sequence: CASSFRGDRSNQPQHF. The CDR3 nucleotides are TGTGCCAGCAGCTTTAGGGGGGACAGGAGCAATCAGCCCCAGCATTTT.